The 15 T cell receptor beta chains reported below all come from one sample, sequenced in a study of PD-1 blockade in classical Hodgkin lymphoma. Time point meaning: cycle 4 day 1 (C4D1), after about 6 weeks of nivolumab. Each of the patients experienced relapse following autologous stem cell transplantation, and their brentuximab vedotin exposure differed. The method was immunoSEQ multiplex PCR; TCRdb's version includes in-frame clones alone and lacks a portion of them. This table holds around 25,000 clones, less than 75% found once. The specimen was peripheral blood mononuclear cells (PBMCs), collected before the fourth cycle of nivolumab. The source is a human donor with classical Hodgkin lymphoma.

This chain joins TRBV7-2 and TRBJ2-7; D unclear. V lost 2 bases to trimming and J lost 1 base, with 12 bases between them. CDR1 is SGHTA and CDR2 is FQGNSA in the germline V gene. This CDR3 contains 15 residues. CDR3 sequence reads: CASSLSATPSYEQYF. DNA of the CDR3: TGTGCCAGCAGCTTATCGGCGACTCCTTCCTACGAGCAGTACTTC.

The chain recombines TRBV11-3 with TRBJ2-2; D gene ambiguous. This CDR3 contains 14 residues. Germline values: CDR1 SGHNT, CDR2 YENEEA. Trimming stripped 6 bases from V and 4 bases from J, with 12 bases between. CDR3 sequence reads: CASRRPFPTGELFF. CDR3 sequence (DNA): TGTGCCAGCAGAAGACCTTTCCCCACCGGGGAGCTGTTTTTT. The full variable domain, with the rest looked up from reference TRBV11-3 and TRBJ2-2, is EAGVVQSPRYKIIEKKQPVAFWCNPISGHNTLYWYLQNLGQGPELLIRYENEEAVDDSQLPKDRFSAERLKGVDSTLKIQPAELGDSAVYLCASRRPFPTGELFFGEGSRLTVL.

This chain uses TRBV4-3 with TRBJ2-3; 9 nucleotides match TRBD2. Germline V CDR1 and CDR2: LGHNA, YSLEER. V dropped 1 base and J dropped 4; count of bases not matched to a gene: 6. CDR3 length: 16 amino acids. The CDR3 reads CASSQAFGGRADTQYF. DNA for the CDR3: TGCGCCAGCAGCCAAGCGTTTGGCGGGAGGGCAGATACGCAGTATTTT.

The CDR3 loop is CASSQQPGQGRATEAFF. CDR3 nucleotides: TGCGCCAGCAGCCAGCAACCGGGACAGGGAAGAGCCACTGAAGCTTTCTTT. The chain carries TRBV4-1 and TRBJ1-1; TRBD1 matches 9 bases. This CDR3 comprises 17 residues. V lost 3 bases and J lost 4; bases outside the gene matches: 12. Germline V gene lookup returns CDR1 MGHRA and CDR2 YSYEKL.

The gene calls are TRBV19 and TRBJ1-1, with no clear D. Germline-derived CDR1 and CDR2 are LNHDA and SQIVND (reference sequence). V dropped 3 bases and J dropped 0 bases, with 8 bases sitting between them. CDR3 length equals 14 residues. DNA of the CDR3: TGTGCCAGTAGTATTTACAGATTGAACACTGAAGCTTTCTTT. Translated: CASSIYRLNTEAFF. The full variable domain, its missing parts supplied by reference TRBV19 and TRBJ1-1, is DGGITQSPKYLFRKEGQNVTLSCEQNLNHDAMYWYRQDPGQGLRLIYYSQIVNDFQKGDIAEGYSVSREKKESFPLTVTSAQKNPTAFYLCASSIYRLNTEAFFGQGTRLTVV.

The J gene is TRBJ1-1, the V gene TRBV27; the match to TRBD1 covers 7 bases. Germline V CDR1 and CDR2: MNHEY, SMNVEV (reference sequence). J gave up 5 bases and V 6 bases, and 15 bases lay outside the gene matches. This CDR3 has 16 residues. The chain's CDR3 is CASRGGGVLLGTEAFF. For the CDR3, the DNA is TGTGCCAGCAGGGGAGGGGGCGTTTTATTGGGTACTGAAGCTTTCTTT.

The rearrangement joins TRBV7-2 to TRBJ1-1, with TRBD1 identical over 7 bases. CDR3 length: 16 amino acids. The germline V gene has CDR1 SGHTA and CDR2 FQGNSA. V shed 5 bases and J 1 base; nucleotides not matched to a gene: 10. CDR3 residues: CASSARPGQSNTEAFF. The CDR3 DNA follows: TGTGCCAGCAGCGCTAGACCGGGACAGTCGAACACTGAAGCTTTCTTT.

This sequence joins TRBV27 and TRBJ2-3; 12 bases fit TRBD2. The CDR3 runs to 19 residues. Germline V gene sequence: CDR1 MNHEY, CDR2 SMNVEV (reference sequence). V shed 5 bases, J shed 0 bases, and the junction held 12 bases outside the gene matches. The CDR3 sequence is CASSRTSGKIIPSTDTQYF. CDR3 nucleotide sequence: TGTGCCAGCAGTCGGACTAGCGGGAAAATTATTCCTAGCACAGATACGCAGTATTTT.

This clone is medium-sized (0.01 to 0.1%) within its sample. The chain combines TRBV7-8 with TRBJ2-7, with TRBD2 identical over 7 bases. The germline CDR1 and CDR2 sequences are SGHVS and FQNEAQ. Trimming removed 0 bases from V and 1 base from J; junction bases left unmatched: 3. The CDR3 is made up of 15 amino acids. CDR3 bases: TGTGCCAGCAGCTTAGCGGGGGGAGGGTCCTACGAGCAGTACTTC. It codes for CASSLAGGGSYEQYF.

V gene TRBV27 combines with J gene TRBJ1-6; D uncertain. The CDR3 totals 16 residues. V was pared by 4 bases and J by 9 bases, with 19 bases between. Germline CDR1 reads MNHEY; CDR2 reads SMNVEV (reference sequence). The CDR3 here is CASSYQSPRQGSPLHF. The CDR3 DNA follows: TGTGCCAGCAGTTATCAGAGTCCGCGACAAGGTTCACCCCTCCACTTT.

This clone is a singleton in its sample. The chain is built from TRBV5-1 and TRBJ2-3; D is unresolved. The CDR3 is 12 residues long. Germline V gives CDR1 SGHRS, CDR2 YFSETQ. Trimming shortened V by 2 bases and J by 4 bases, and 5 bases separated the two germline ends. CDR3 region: CASSFNSDTQYF. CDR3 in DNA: TGCGCCAGCAGCTTTAACTCAGATACGCAGTATTTT.

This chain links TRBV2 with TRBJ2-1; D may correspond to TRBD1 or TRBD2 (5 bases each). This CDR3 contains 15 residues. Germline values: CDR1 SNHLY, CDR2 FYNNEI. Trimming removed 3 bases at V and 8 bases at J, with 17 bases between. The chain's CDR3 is CASSDRAGLGDEQFF. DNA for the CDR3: TGTGCCAGCAGTGATAGGGCAGGGTTGGGGGATGAGCAGTTCTTC.

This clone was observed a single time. The CDR3 region is CASSYFEGIEAFF. CDR3 coding DNA: TGTGCCAGCAGTTATTTCGAGGGAATAGAAGCTTTCTTT. This chain joins TRBV6-5 and TRBJ1-1; D is ambiguous. The CDR3 loop spans 13 amino acids. V lost 3 bases to trimming and J lost 8 bases, with 13 bases between them. Germline-derived CDR1 and CDR2 are MNHEY and SVGAGI.

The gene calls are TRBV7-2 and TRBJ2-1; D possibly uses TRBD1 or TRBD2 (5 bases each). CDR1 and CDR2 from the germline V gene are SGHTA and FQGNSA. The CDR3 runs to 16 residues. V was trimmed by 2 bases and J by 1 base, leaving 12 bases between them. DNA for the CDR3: TGTGCCAGCAGCTTAATGGGGACCGTTTCCTACAATGAGCAGTTCTTC. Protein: CASSLMGTVSYNEQFF.

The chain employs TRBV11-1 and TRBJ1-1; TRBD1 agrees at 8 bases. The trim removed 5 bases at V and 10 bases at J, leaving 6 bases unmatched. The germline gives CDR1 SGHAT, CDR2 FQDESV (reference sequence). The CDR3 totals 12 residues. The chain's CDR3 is CASSPDREGAFF. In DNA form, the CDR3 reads TGTGCCAGCAGCCCGGACAGGGAGGGAGCTTTCTTT. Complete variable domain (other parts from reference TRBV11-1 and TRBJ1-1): EAEVAQSPRYKITEKSQAVAFWCDPISGHATLYWYRQILGQGPELLVQFQDESVVDDSQLPKDRFSAERLKGVDSTLKIQPAELGDSAMYLCASSPDREGAFFGQGTRLTVV.